This T cell receptor beta chain was obtained from a study of blood T cell repertoires in COVID-19. At the level of the study: Specimens from acute and convalescent COVID-19 originated in the United States, Italy and Spain. Nucleic acid was either cDNA or gDNA, and it came from T cells, B-cell-depleted T cells, or PBMCs.

In germline, CDR1 is ENHRY, CDR2 SYGVKD. Trimming shortened V by 2 bases and J by 5 bases, and 15 bases separated the two germline ends. This CDR3 has 15 amino acids. The study drew participants aged about 18 to 89 years from about two dozen US areas. Some clones are missing from TCRdb's copy, which holds only in-frame ones; the method was immunoSEQ multiplex PCR. Of about 270,000 clones listed, roughly 90% were seen once; the top ten hold about 2%. This clonotype was sampled from a woman in her forties with acute COVID-19. V and J are TRBV10-3 and TRBJ2-5; TRBD2 might be the D (7 bases). The sequenced sample was PBMCs or T cells enriched from blood (not recorded which). The CDR3 region is CAISEPSGGRETQYF. CDR3 nucleotide sequence: TGTGCCATCAGTGAGCCTTCGGGGGGCAGGGAGACCCAGTACTTC.